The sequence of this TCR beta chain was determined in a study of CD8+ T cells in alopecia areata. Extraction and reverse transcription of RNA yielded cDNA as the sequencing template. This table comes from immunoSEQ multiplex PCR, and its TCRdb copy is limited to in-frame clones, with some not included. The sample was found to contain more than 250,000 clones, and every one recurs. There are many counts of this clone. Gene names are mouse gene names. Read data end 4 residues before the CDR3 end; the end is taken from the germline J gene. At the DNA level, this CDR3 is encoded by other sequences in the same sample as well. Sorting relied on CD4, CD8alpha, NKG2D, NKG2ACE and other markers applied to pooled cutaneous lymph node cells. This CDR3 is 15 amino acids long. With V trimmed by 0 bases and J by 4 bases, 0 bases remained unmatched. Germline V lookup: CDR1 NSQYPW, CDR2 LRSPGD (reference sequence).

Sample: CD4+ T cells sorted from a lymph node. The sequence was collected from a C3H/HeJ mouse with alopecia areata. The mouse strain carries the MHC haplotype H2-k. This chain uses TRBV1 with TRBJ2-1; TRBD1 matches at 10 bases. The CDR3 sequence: CTCSAEGQGYAEQFF. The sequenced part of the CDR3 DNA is TGCACCTGCAGTGCAGAGGGACAGGGGTATGCT.